The following is a T cell receptor (beta chain) sequence with its context. The antigen is unknown. At one of its ends the junction is not consistent with the germline gene, which may arise from a read error. This sample was included in a study of tumor-infiltrating lymphocytes in primary liver carcinoma. Study-level background: Ages ranged from 30 to 69, with HCC or mixed HCC-cholangiocarcinoma. Study-wide findings and caveats: Whereas tumor region pairs overlapped more, tumor-adjacent and tumor-blood pairs overlapped less. Against blood, tumors held a significantly higher top-250-clone fraction (p = 0.039).

The source material, roughly 18-30 mg of unsorted bulk tissue, was used to co-extract RNA and DNA. Chronic HBV infection affected patients, none of whom had received treatment. From germline, CDR1 is SGHAT and CDR2 FQNNGV. This CDR3 comprises 15 residues. With roughly 540 ng total RNA as template and a constant-region primer, TCR beta cDNA was made. Three nested multiplex PCR rounds of slightly modified ARM-PCR generated TCR beta libraries. PCR rounds one and two used TRBV1-TRBV30 forward primers with a C-beta reverse primer for about 9 cycles each. TCRdb redid the calling of the multiplex PCR reads with MiXCR, one entry per CDR3 protein. The table includes 85,000 to 100,000 distinct CDR3 sequences, 68% detected once.

Sequencing was done on a sample of tumor-adjacent normal liver tissue. The receptor was isolated from a man aged 35-49 years with primary liver carcinoma and hepatitis B virus infection. The chain joins TRBV11-2 to TRBJ2-3; either TRBD1 or TRBD2 may fit D (5 bases each). In nucleotides, the CDR3 is TGTGCCAGTAGCTTAGAACGCGCAGGGCTGGGGAGTCTGTATTTT. This gives the protein CASSLERAGLGSLYF.